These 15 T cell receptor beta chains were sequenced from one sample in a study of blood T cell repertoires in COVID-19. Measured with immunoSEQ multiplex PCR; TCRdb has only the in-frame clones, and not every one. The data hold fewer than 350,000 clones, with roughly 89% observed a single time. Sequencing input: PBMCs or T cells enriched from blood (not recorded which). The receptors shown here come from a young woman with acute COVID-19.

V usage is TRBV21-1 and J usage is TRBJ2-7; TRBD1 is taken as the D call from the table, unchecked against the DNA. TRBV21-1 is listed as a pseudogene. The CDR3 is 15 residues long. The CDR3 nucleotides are TGTGCCAGCAGCAATCGTCAGGGGAGATGGTACGAGCAGTACTTC. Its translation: CASSNRQGRWYEQYF.

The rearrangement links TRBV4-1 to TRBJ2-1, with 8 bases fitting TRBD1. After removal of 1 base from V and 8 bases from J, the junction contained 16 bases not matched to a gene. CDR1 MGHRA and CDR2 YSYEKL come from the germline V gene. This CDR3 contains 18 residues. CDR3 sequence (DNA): TGCGCCAGCAGCCAAGTCCTCGTAAGAGGACAGGGCCCCCATGAGCAGTTCTTC. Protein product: CASSQVLVRGQGPHEQFF.

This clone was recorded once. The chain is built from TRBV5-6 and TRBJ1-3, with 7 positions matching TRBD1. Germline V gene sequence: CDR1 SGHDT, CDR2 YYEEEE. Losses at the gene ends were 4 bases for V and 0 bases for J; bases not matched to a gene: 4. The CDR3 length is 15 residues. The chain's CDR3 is CASSADRNSGNTIYF. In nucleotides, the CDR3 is TGTGCCAGCAGCGCGGACAGGAACTCTGGAAACACCATATATTTT.

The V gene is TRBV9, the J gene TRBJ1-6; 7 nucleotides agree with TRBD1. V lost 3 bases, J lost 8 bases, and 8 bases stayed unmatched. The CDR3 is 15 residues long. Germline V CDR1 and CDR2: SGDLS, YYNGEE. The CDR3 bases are TGTGCCAGCAGCGCGGGACAGAGATCTTATTCACCCCTCCACTTT. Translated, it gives CASSAGQRSYSPLHF.

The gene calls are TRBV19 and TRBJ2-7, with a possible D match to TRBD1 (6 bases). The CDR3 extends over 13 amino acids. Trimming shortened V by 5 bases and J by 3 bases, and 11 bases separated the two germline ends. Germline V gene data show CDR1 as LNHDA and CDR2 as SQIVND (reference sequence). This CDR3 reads CASSPGVYYEQYF. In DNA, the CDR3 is TGTGCCAGTAGTCCAGGGGTCTACTACGAGCAGTACTTC.

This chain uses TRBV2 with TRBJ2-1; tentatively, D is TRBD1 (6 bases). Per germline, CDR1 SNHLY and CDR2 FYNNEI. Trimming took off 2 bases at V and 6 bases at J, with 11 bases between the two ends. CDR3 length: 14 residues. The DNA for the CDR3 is TGTGCCAGCAGTGAACGCGTAGGGGGCAATGAGCAGTTCTTC. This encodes CASSERVGGNEQFF.

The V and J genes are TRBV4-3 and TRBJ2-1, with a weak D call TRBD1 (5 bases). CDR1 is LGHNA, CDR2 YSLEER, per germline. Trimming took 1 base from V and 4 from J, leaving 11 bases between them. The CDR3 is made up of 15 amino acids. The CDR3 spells CASSQGGAVYNEQFF. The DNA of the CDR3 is TGCGCCAGCAGCCAAGGTGGGGCGGTATACAATGAGCAGTTCTTC.

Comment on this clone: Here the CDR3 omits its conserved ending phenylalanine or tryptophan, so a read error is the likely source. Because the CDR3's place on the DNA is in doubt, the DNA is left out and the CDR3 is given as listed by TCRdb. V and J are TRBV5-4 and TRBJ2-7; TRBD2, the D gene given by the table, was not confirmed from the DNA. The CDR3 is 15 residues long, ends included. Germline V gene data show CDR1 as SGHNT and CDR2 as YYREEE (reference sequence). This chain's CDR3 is CASSLGAAGGYEPYL.

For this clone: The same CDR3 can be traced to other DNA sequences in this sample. The CDR3 nucleotides are TGTGCCAGTAGTATAGGCGGGAGGGGTTACAATGAGCAGTTCTTC. This encodes CASSIGGRGYNEQFF. J is TRBJ2-1 and V is TRBV19; TRBD2 agrees at 9 bases. CDR3 length equals 15 residues. CDR1 LNHDA and CDR2 SQIVND come from the germline V gene (reference sequence). Unmatched junction bases numbered 2, after V lost 1 base and J lost 4 bases. The variable domain in full, with the rest retrieved from reference TRBV19 and TRBJ2-1, is DGGITQSPKYLFRKEGQNVTLSCEQNLNHDAMYWYRQDPGQGLRLIYYSQIVNDFQKGDIAEGYSVSREKKESFPLTVTSAQKNPTAFYLCASSIGGRGYNEQFFGPGTRLTVL.

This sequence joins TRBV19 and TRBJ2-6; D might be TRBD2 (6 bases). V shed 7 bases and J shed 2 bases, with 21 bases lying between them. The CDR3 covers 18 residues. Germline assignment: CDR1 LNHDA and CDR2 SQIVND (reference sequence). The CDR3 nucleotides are TGTGCCAGTAATTTAATCGGAGGGGCCCACCCTGGGGCCAACGTCCTGACTTTC. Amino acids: CASNLIGGAHPGANVLTF.

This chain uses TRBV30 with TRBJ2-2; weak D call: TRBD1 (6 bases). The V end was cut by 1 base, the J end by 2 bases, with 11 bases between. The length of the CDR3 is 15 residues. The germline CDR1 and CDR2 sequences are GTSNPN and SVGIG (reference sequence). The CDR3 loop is CAWSGIQGNTGELFF. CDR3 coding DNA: TGTGCCTGGAGTGGAATACAGGGTAACACCGGGGAGCTGTTTTTT.

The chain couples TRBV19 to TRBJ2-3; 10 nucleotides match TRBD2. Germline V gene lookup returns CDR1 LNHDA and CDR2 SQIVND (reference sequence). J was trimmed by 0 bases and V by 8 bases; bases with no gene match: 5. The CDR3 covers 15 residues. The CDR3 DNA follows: TGTGCCAGTGCTGGACTAGCGGAGAGCACAGATACGCAGTATTTT. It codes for CASAGLAESTDTQYF.

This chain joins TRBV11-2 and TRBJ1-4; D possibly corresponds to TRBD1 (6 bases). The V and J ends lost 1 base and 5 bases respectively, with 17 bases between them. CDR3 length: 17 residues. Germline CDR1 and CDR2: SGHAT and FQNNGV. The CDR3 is CASSLVLGAPRNEKLFF. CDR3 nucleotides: TGTGCCAGCAGCTTAGTATTGGGGGCTCCCCGAAATGAAAAACTGTTTTTT.

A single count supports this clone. CDR3: CASSDPGGPQNYEQYF. DNA of the CDR3: TGTGCCAGTAGCGACCCGGGGGGGCCTCAAAACTACGAGCAGTACTTC. The V gene is TRBV19, the J gene TRBJ2-7; 8 nucleotides align to TRBD2. The length of the CDR3 is 16 residues. Germline-derived CDR1 and CDR2 are LNHDA and SQIVND (reference sequence). V lost 6 bases and J lost 3; bases outside the gene matches: 13.

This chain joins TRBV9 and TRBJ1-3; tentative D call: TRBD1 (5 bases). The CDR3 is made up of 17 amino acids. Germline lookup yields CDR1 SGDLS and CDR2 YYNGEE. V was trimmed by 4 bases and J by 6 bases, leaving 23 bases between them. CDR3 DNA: TGTGCCAGCAGCAGGCGGGACGGACGGGGGGTTGTAAACACCATATATTTT. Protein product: CASSRRDGRGVVNTIYF.